This record looks at one T cell receptor (beta chain) sequence and its context. Sequencing used immunoSEQ multiplex PCR; TCRdb keeps in-frame clones, though not all of them. Of hundreds of thousands of clones detected, about 84% appear once; the ten largest clones hold about 0.014%. The sample comes from a study of shared T cell receptors in the human thymus. The CDR3 sequence is 13 residues long. V shed 4 bases and J shed 3 bases, with 10 bases lying between them. Germline loops: CDR1 SGHAT, CDR2 FQNNGV. The same sample was also used in a study of human thymus T cells.

The clonotype originates from a boy in the first two years of life with a congenital heart defect. The V call is TRBV11-2, the J call TRBJ2-7; D perhaps matches TRBD1 (6 bases). Sequenced material: thymocytes. The CDR3 DNA follows: TGTGCCAGCAGCTCCAGGGACAACTACGAGCAGTACTTC. Translation gives CASSSRDNYEQYF.